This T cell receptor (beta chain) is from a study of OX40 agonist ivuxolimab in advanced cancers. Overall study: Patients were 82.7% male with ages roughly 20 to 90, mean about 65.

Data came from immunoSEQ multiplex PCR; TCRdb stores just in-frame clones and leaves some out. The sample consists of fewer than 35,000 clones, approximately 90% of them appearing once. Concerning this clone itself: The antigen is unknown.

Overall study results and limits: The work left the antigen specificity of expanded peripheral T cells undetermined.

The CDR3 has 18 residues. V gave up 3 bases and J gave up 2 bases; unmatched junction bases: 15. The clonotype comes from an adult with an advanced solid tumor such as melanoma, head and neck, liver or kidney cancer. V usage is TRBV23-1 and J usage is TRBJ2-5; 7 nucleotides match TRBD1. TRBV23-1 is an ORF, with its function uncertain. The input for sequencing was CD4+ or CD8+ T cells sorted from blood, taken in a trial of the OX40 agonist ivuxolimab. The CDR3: CASSHFPLRGRRQETQYF. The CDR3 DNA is TGCGCCAGCAGTCACTTCCCCCTTAGGGGGCGGAGACAAGAGACCCAGTACTTC.